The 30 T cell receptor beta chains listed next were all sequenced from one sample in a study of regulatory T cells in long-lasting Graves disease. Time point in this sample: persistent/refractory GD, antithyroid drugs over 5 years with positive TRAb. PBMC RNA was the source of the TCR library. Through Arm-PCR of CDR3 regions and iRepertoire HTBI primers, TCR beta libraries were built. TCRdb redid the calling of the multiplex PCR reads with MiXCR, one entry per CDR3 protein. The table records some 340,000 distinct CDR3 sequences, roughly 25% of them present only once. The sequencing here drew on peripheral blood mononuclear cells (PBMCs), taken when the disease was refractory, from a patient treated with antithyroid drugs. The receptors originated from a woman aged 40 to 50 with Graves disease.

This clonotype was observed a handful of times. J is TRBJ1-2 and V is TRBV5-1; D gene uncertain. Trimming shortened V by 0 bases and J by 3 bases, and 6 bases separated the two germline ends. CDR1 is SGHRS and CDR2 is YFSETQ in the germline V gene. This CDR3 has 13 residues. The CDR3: CASSLDSHYGYTF. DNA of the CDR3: TGCGCCAGCAGCTTGGACAGTCACTATGGCTACACCTTC.

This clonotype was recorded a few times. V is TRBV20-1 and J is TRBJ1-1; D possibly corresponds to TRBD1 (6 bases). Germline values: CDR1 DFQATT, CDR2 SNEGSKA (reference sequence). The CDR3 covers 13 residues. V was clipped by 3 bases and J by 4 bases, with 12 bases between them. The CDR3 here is CSASLGAITEAFF. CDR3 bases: TGCAGTGCTAGTCTGGGGGCGATCACTGAAGCTTTCTTT.

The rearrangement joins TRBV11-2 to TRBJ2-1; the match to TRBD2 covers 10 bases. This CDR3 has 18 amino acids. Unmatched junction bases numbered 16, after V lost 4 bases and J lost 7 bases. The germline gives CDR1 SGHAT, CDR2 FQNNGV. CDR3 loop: CASSSIRGGSGRSNEQFF. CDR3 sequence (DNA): TGTGCCAGCAGCTCCATTCGGGGGGGTAGCGGGAGGTCTAATGAGCAGTTCTTC.

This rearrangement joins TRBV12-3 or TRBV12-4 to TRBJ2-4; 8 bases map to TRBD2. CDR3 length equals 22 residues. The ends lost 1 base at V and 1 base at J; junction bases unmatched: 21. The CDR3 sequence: CASSLGFRSGSLGPIAKNIQYF. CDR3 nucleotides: TGTGCCAGCAGTTTAGGATTTCGGAGCGGGAGTCTAGGCCCCATCGCCAAAAACATTCAGTACTTC.

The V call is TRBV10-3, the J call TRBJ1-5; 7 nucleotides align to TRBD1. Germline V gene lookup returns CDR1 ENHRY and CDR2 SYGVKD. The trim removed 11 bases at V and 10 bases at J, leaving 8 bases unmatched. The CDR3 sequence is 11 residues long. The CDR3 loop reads CAAPGGGPQHF. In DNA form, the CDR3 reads TGTGCCGCTCCAGGGGGTGGACCCCAGCATTTT.

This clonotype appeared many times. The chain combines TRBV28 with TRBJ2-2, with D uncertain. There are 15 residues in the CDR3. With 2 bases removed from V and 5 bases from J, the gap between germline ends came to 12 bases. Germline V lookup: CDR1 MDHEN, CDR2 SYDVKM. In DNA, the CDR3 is TGTGCCAGCAGTTTACCGAGAACGATAACCGGGGAGCTGTTTTTT. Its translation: CASSLPRTITGELFF.

CDR3 nucleotides: TGCAGTGCTAGAGACCCAACTAGCGAAAGCTCCTACAATGAGCAGTTCTTC. Translating gives CSARDPTSESSYNEQFF. The chain recombines TRBV20-1 with TRBJ2-1, with 7 bases fitting TRBD2. J was trimmed by 0 bases and V by 0 bases; bases with no gene match: 8. Per germline, CDR1 DFQATT and CDR2 SNEGSKA (reference sequence). The CDR3 consists of 17 residues.

The CDR3 protein is CSARDHVGSGSVLSGANVLTF. In nucleotides, the CDR3 is TGCAGTGCTAGAGATCACGTTGGGTCCGGGTCCGTTCTCTCTGGGGCCAACGTCCTGACTTTC. This chain connects TRBV20-1 to TRBJ2-6; D is uncertain. Germline V gene lookup returns CDR1 DFQATT and CDR2 SNEGSKA (reference sequence). V lost 0 bases and J lost 0, with 24 bases in between. CDR3 length: 21 amino acids.

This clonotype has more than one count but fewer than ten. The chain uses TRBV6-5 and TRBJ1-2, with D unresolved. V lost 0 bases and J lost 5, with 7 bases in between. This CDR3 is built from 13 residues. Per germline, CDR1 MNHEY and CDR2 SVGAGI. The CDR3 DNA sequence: TGTGCCAGCAGTTACTCGATACTTTATGGCTACACCTTC. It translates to CASSYSILYGYTF.

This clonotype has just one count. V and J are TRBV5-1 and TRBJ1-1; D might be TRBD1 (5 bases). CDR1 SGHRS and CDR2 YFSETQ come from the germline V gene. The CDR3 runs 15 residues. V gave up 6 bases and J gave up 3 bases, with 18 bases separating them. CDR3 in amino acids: CASISGTGVHTEAFF. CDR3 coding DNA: TGCGCCAGCATCTCGGGGACGGGGGTGCACACTGAAGCTTTCTTT. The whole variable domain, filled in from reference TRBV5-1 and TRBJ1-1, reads KAGVTQTPRYLIKTRGQQVTLSCSPISGHRSVSWYQQTPGQGLQFLFEYFSETQRNKGNFPGRFSGRQFSNSRSEMNVSTLELGDSALYLCASISGTGVHTEAFFGQGTRLTVV.

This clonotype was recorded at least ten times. Here the CDR3 reads CASTTAGGVPKNIQYF. CDR3 sequence (DNA): TGTGCCAGCACCACCGCCGGGGGGGTCCCCAAAAACATTCAGTACTTC. The J gene is TRBJ2-4, the V gene TRBV28; 8 bases align to TRBD2. Germline loops: CDR1 MDHEN, CDR2 SYDVKM. CDR3 length equals 16 residues. V lost 7 bases and J lost 2; bases outside the gene matches: 10.

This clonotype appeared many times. CDR3 amino acids: CASSSSSWSAQHF. CDR3 nucleotide sequence: TGTGCCAGCAGCTCTAGCAGTTGGTCAGCCCAGCATTTT. V and J are TRBV7-2 and TRBJ1-5; D is unresolved. The CDR3 extends over 13 amino acids. Germline-derived CDR1 and CDR2 are SGHTA and FQGNSA. V was cut by 4 bases and J by 11 bases, with 15 bases left in between.

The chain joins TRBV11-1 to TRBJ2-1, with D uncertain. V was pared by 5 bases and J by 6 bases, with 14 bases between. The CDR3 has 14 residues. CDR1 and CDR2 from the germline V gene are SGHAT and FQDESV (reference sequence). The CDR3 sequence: CASSPSGYLNEQFF. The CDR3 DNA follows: TGTGCCAGCAGCCCGTCCGGATATCTCAATGAGCAGTTCTTC.

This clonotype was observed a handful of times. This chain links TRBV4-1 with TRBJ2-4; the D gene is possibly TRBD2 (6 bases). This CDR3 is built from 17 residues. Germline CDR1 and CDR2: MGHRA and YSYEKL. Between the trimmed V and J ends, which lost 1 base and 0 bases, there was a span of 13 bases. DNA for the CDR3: TGCGCCAGCAGCCAAGGACGGGCAGCGGGAGCCAAAAACATTCAGTACTTC. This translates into CASSQGRAAGAKNIQYF.

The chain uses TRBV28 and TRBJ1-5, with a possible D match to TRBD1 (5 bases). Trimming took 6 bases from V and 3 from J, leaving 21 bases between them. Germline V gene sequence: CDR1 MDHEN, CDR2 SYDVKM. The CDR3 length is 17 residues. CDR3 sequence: CASRRTLRVGYNQPQHF. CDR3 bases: TGTGCCAGCAGGAGAACCCTCAGGGTTGGGTACAATCAGCCCCAGCATTTT.

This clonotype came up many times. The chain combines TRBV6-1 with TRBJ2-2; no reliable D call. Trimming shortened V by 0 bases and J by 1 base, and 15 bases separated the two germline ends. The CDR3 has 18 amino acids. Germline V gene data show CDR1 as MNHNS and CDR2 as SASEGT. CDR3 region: CASSEAHRRKGNTGELFF. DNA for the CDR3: TGTGCCAGCAGTGAAGCGCATCGGCGCAAAGGGAACACCGGGGAGCTGTTTTTT.

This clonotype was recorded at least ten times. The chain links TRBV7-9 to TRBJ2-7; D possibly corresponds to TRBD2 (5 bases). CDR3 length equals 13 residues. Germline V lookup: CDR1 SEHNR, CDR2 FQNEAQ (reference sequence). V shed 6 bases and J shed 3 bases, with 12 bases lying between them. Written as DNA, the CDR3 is TGTGCCAGCAGTACCGGACTTAGCTACGAGCAGTACTTC. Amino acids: CASSTGLSYEQYF.

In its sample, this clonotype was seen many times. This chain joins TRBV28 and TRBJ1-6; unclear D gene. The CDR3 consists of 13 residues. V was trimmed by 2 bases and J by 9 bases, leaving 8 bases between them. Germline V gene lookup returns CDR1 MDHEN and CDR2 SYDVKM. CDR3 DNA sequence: TGTGCCAGCAGTTTAAGGGTCGTTTCACCCCTCCACTTT. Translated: CASSLRVVSPLHF.

The CDR3 nucleotides read TGTGCCAGCAATCGGGGGCACTCTGGAAACACCATATATTTT. It is translated as CASNRGHSGNTIYF. This rearrangement joins TRBV7-9 to TRBJ1-3, with D perhaps matching TRBD1 (6 bases). Trimming left V 7 bases short and J 0 bases short, with 10 bases between. Germline V CDR1 and CDR2: SEHNR, FQNEAQ (reference sequence). CDR3 length equals 14 residues.

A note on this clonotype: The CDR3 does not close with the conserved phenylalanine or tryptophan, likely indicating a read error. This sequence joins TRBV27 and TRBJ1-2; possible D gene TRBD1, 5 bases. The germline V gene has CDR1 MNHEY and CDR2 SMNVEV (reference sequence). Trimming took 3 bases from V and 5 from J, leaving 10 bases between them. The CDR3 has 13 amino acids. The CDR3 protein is CASSFGGGYGYTC. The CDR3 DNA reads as TGTGCCAGCAGTTTCGGGGGTGGGTATGGCTACACCTGC.

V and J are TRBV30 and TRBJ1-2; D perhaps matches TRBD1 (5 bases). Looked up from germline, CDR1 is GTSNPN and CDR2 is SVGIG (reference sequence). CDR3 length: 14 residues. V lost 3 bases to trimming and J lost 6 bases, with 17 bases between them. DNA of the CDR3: TGTGCCTGGAGAAGAAACAGCCGAGGGGATGGCTACACCTTC. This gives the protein CAWRRNSRGDGYTF.

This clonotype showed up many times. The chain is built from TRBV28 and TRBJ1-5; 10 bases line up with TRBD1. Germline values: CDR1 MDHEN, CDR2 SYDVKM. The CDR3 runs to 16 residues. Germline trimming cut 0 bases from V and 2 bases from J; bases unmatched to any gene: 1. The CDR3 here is CASSLWTGGRNQPQHF. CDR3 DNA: TGTGCCAGCAGTTTATGGACAGGGGGCCGCAATCAGCCCCAGCATTTT.

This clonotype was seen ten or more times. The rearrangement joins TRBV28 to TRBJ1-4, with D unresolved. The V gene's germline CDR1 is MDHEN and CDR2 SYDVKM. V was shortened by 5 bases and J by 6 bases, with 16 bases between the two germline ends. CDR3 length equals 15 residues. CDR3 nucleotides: TGTGCCAGCAGTCCCTCGTTCCCCCCGGATGAAAAACTGTTTTTT. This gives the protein CASSPSFPPDEKLFF.

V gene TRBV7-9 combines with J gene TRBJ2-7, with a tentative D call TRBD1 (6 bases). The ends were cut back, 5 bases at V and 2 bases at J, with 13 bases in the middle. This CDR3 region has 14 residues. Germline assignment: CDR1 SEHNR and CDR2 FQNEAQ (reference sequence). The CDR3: CASSAKDSTYEQYF. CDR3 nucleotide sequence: TGTGCCAGCAGCGCCAAGGACAGCACCTACGAGCAGTACTTC.

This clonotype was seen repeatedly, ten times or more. Here the CDR3 reads CASSEGQHQPQHF. The CDR3 bases are TGTGCCAGCAGTGAGGGACAACATCAGCCCCAGCATTTT. The genes are TRBV2 and TRBJ1-5; D possibly corresponds to TRBD1 (6 bases). The CDR3 sequence is 13 residues long. V lost 3 bases and J lost 5, with 8 bases in between. Germline CDR1 reads SNHLY; CDR2 reads FYNNEI.

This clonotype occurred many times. The CDR3 reads CASSGTATMGYTF. DNA for the CDR3: TGTGCCAGCAGTGGGACCGCCACTATGGGCTACACCTTC. The chain carries TRBV2 and TRBJ1-2; D unclear. Per germline, CDR1 SNHLY and CDR2 FYNNEI. V lost 4 bases to trimming and J lost 8 bases, with 14 bases between them. This CDR3 has 13 amino acids.

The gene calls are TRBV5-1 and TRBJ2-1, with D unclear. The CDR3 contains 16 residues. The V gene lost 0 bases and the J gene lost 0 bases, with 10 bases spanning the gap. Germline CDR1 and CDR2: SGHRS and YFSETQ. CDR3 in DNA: TGCGCCAGCAGCTTGGAAGCACCGAGCTCCTACAATGAGCAGTTCTTC. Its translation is CASSLEAPSSYNEQFF.

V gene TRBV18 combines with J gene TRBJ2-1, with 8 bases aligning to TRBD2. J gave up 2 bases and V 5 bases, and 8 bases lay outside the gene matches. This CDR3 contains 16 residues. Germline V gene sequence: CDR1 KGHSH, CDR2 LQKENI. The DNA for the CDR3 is TGTGCCAGCTCAATGTTAGCGGGGATGGCCTACAATGAGCAGTTCTTC. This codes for CASSMLAGMAYNEQFF.

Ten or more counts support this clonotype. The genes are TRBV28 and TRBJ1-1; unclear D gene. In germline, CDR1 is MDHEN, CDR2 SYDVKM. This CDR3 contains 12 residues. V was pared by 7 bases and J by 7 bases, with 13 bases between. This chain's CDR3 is CASTSHPGEAFF. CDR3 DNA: TGTGCCAGCACCTCACACCCCGGTGAAGCTTTCTTT.

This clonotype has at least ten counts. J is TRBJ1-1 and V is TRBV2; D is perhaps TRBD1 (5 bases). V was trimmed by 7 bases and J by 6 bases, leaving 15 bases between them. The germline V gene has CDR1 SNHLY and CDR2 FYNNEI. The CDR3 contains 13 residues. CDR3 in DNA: TGTGCCAGCATCCGGGACCCCCTCGCTGAAGCTTTCTTT. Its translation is CASIRDPLAEAFF.